This is a list of T cell receptor beta chains from one sample in a study of a mutant IDH1 vaccine in newly diagnosed glioma. Which antigens these TCRs recognize remains unknown. TCRdb keeps only in-frame clones here, not all; method: immunoSEQ multiplex PCR. The sample carries 55,000 to 65,000 clones, approximately 71% recorded once. The source material was PBMCs, sampled from a glioma patient whose treatment included an IDH1 peptide vaccine. The receptors were gathered from a man aged 50-60 years with glioma. The conserved cysteine and the conserved F or W are not part of the CDR3 here.

cdr3_aa v_call
ASSQERASYGYT TRBV4-2
ASSVVRGPSYEQY TRBV9
ASIGQGSSYEQY TRBV2
ASSLRWGSGANVLT TRBV5-6
ASSHKTLAGGPSSYNEQF TRBV4-2
SAGSYEQY TRBV20-1
ASSLEPGRFGEQY TRBV5-1
ASSVGEWGDTQY TRBV9
ASSEVWALRDYGYT TRBV2
ASSFRDTSSTDTQY TRBV19
ASSPSGRGQPQH TRBV5-1
ASSVESGGYNEQF TRBV9
ASSGTGVYEQY TRBV19
ASSLVGPTGEKLF TRBV7-9
ASSYRGIGNTEAF TRBV6-6
ASRSDREAEAF TRBV6-5
ASSSRRYEQY TRBV5-6
ASSLNGGPQH TRBV27
ASRGKQGAQETQY TRBV2
ASSLAQIRLDVSAGYT TRBV5-6
ASSVDPSENTEAF TRBV9
ASTLGQGGSEKLF TRBV6-6
ASRNVQDSSYEQY TRBV9
ASKGGSDDQPQH TRBV19
ASSSPGNTIY TRBV7-2
ASSQEGYGANVLT TRBV14
ASRSLDSYTGELF TRBV27
ASSQERETEAF TRBV4-3
ASSIVTGRGDEKLF TRBV19
ASSQEGAKPYEQY TRBV4-1
ASQKQETQY TRBV25-1
SVEVGLGLGEQY TRBV29-1
ASSQDRDEKLF TRBV4-2
ASSQEFRETQY TRBV5-1
AWSAFPGTGEETQY TRBV30
AISDPTKQGPTNYGYT TRBV10-3
ASSFRPGQLMNTEAF TRBV14
ASSERDTYTEAF TRBV2
ASSLGNTIY TRBV14
ATSRGTGGYEQY TRBV15
ASSLTGRGNQPQH TRBV7-2
ATRTSGVSYEQY TRBV19
ASSQTGNSSPLH TRBV7-3
AWSLQGNEQF TRBV30
AWSGGGQNEKLF TRBV30
ASSQPGQGRVTGELF TRBV14
ASSWDRTYEQY TRBV7-2
ASSPPGGIETQY TRBV18
ASSLERQGTNEQY TRBV5-4
ASSAQGGNQPQH TRBV5-4